This T cell receptor beta chain originates from a study of CD8 T cells in ankylosing spondylitis. TCRdb re-analysed the 5' RACE reads in MiXCR, keeping a single row per CDR3 protein. Of over 400,000 distinct CDR3 sequences in the sample, roughly 27% were seen once. Notes on the study in general: Characteristic, it appeared, of ankylosing spondylitis blood was a TCR beta motif of about eight highly homologous variants.

To note about this clonotype: Its antigen remains unidentified.

The CDR3 spans 14 residues. With 6 bases removed from V and 2 bases from J, the gap between germline ends came to 13 bases. Per the germline V gene, CDR1 is DFQATT and CDR2 is SNEGSKA (reference sequence). This clonotype was sampled from a male donor with ankylosing spondylitis. This chain connects TRBV20-1 to TRBJ2-2; D unclear. The sample taken for sequencing was blood, either unsorted or a sorted T cell fraction (not recorded which). CDR3 coding DNA: TGCAGTGCCCGCTTGCGCCTTAACACCGGGGAGCTGTTTTTT. Translation: CSARLRLNTGELFF.